This T cell receptor (beta chain) was retrieved from a study of patients and donors after allogeneic stem cell transplantation. Trimming pared 5 bases from V and 4 bases from J, leaving 14 bases between. The CDR3 runs 14 residues. Germline assignment: CDR1 LGHDT and CDR2 YNNKEL (reference sequence). Each CDR3 protein is one row after TCRdb ran MiXCR on the RT-PCR reads. The data show 800,000 to 1,000,000 distinct CDR3 sequences, about a sixth seen once. The sequence came from a human donor who was either an allogeneic HSCT recipient or a stem cell or donor lymphocyte infusion donor (not recorded which). It is not recorded whose cells these are; they may come from a transplant donor. Sequencing was carried out using blood, either unsorted or a sorted T cell fraction (not recorded which). This chain uses TRBV3-1 with TRBJ1-2; a weak D match, TRBD1 (5 bases). The CDR3 spells CASSYRQRSYGYTF. The CDR3 bases are TGTGCCAGCAGCTACCGACAGAGATCCTATGGCTACACCTTC.